This T cell receptor (beta chain) came from a study of healthy donors' naive CD4 and CD8 T cells. Naive T cells were sorted: CD4+CD8-CD45RO-CD45RA+ for CD4+, CD8+CD4-CD45RA+CD27bright for CD8+. Germline-derived CDR1 and CDR2 are MNHEY and SVGEGT. V was cut by 4 bases and J by 7 bases, with 5 bases left in between. This CDR3 is built from 11 residues. As for this clonotype: The target antigen is unknown.

Study-wide points: Naive CD4+ and CD8+ cells reportedly differed in usage of most V and J genes.

TCR libraries were built from 400 to 650 ng of total RNA by linear amplification. TCRdb fed the reads into MiXCR, producing one record per CDR3 protein. The profile covers roughly 200,000 distinct CDR3 sequences, with over 60% appearing a single time and 2.3% taken by the ten largest. The TCR comes from a pool of human donors in good health; the sample pools cells from several healthy donors. Specimen: naive CD4+ and CD8+ T cells sorted from blood, pooled from several donors. This sequence joins TRBV6-2 or TRBV6-3 and TRBJ2-1; D gene uncertain. The CDR3 sequence is CASSFANEQFF. Written as DNA, the CDR3 is TGTGCCAGCAGTTTTGCAAATGAGCAGTTCTTC.